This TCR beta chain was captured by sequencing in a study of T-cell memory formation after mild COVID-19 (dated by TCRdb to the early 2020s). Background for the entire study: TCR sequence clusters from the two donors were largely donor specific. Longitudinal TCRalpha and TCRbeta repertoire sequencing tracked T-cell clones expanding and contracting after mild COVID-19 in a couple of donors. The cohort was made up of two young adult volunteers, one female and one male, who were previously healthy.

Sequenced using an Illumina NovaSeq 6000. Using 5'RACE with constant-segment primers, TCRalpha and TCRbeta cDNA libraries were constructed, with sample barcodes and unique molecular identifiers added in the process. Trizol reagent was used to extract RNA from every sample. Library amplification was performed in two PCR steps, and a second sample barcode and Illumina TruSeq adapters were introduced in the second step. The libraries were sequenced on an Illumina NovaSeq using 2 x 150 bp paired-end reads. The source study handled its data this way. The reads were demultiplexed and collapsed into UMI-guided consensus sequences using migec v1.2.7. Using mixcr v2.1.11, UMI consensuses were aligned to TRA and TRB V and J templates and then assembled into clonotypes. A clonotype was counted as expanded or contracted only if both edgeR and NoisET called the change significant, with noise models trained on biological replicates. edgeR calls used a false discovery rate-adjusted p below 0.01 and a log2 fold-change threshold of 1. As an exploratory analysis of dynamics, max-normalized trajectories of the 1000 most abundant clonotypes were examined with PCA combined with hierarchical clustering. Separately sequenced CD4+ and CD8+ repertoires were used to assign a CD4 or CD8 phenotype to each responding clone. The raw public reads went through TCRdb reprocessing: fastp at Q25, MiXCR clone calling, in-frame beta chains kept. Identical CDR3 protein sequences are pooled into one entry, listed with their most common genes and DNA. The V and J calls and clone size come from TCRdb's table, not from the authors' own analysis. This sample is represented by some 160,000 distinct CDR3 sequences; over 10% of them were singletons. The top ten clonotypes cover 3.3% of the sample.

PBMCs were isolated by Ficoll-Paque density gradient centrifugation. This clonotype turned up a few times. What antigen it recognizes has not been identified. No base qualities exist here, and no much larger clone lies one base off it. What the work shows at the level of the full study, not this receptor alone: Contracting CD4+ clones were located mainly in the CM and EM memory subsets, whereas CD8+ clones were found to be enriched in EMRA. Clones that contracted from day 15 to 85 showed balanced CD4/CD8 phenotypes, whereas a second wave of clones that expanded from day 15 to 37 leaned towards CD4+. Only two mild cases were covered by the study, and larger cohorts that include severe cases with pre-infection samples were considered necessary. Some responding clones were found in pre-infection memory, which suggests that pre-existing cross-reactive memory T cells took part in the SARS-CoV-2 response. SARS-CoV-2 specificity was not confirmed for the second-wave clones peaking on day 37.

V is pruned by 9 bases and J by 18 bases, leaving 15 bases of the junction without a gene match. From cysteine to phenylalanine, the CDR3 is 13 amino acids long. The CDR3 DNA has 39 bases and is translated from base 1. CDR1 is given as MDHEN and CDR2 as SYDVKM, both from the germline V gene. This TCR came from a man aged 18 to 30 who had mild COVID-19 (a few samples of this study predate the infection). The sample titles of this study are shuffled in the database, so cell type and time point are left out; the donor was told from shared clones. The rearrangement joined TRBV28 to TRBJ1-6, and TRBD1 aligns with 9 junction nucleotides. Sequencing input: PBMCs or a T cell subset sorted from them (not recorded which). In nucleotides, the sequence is TGTGCCAGTTTACAGGGGGCCCAGTTCGTCGCCCACTTT. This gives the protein CASLQGAQFVAHF.